One sample yielded the 29 T cell receptor beta chains listed below, sequenced in a study of blood T cell repertoires in COVID-19. The assay was immunoSEQ multiplex PCR, and TCRdb's table has in-frame clones only and misses some. The sample lists under 200,000 clones, roughly 84% occurring once. The specimen was PBMCs or T cells enriched from blood (not recorded which). These receptors were collected from a woman between 50 and 59 years old who had recovered from COVID-19.

The CDR3 is CASSLAYGPGTEAFF. CDR3 nucleotides: TGTGCCAGCAGCTTAGCGTACGGCCCGGGGACTGAAGCTTTCTTT. The rearrangement uses TRBV7-9 and TRBJ1-1, with unresolved D. CDR1 SEHNR and CDR2 FQNEAQ come from the germline V gene (reference sequence). The CDR3 spans 15 residues. Trimming removed 0 bases at V and 5 bases at J, with 13 bases between.

The chain employs TRBV7-9 and TRBJ2-5; TRBD1 matches at 7 bases. The V gene's germline CDR1 is SEHNR and CDR2 FQNEAQ (reference sequence). The trim removed 1 base at V and 0 bases at J, leaving 5 bases unmatched. The CDR3 consists of 16 residues. CDR3 nucleotide sequence: TGTGCCAGCAGCTTAGTGAGGACAGGAGACCAAGAGACCCAGTACTTC. Its protein product is CASSLVRTGDQETQYF.

The genes are TRBV3-1 (or the pseudogene TRBV3-2) and TRBJ1-2; D unresolved. CDR1 and CDR2 from the germline V gene are LGHDT and YNNKEL (reference sequence). V gave up 4 bases and J gave up 4 bases, with 16 bases separating them. The CDR3 has 15 amino acids. The CDR3, as DNA: TGTGCCAGCAGCCTTCCTCGAGGCTCCGGCTATGGCTACACCTTC. Translation: CASSLPRGSGYGYTF.

The chain recombines TRBV11-3 with TRBJ1-2, with TRBD1 matching 9 bases. Germline values: CDR1 SGHNT, CDR2 YENEEA. The ends lost 4 bases at V and 4 bases at J; junction bases unmatched: 7. The CDR3 sequence is 15 residues long. The DNA for the CDR3 is TGTGCCAGCAGCTCAAGGACAGGGGCCAGCTATGGCTACACCTTC. As protein: CASSSRTGASYGYTF. Drawing the rest from reference TRBV11-3 and TRBJ1-2, the complete variable domain is EAGVVQSPRYKIIEKKQPVAFWCNPISGHNTLYWYLQNLGQGPELLIRYENEEAVDDSQLPKDRFSAERLKGVDSTLKIQPAELGDSAVYLCASSSRTGASYGYTFGSGTRLTVV.

This clone has more than one count but fewer than ten. V usage is TRBV19 and J usage is TRBJ1-1, with a possible D match to TRBD1 (6 bases). V was shortened by 6 bases and J by 3 bases, with 11 bases between the two germline ends. CDR1 and CDR2 from the germline V gene are LNHDA and SQIVND (reference sequence). The CDR3 has 13 amino acids. The DNA for the CDR3 is TGTGCCAGTAGGGAACAGGGAGACACTGAAGCTTTCTTT. Its translation: CASREQGDTEAFF. Using reference TRBV19 and TRBJ1-1 for the parts outside the CDR3, the full variable domain is DGGITQSPKYLFRKEGQNVTLSCEQNLNHDAMYWYRQDPGQGLRLIYYSQIVNDFQKGDIAEGYSVSREKKESFPLTVTSAQKNPTAFYLCASREQGDTEAFFGQGTRLTVV.

The DNA of the CDR3 is TGCGCCAGCAGCTTGGGGATTTCCGGGAACAATGAGCAGTTCTTC. As protein: CASSLGISGNNEQFF. J is TRBJ2-1 and V is TRBV5-1; possibly TRBD2 for D (5 bases). Trimming shortened V by 0 bases and J by 5 bases, and 12 bases separated the two germline ends. The CDR3 sequence is 15 residues long. Germline CDR1 SGHRS, CDR2 YFSETQ.

This clone appeared a few times. The V and J genes are TRBV21-1 and TRBJ2-4; no DNA check was done on the table's D call, TRBD2. TRBV21-1 is listed as a pseudogene. CDR3 length: 18 amino acids. The CDR3 protein is CASTPFMFSGNHKNIQYF. The CDR3, as DNA: TGTGCCAGCACCCCCTTCATGTTTAGCGGGAATCACAAAAACATTCAGTACTTC.

The V and J genes are TRBV2 and TRBJ1-2, with 8 positions matching TRBD1. Per the germline V gene, CDR1 is SNHLY and CDR2 is FYNNEI. The CDR3 runs 15 residues. V dropped 6 bases and J dropped 4; count of bases not matched to a gene: 10. CDR3 region: CASSGQGVGIYGYTF. The CDR3 DNA follows: TGTGCCAGCAGCGGACAGGGAGTTGGGATCTATGGCTACACCTTC.

The rearrangement joins TRBV7-6 to TRBJ2-7; D unclear. V was pared by 5 bases and J by 4 bases, with 15 bases between. Germline assignment: CDR1 SGHVS and CDR2 FNYEAQ. CDR3 length: 14 amino acids. CDR3 coding DNA: TGTGCCAGCAGCCCGGTGGTCGGTCGATACGAGCAGTACTTC. Translated, it gives CASSPVVGRYEQYF.

The CDR3 spells CASSLRLGSPTTDTQYF. CDR3 DNA: TGTGCCAGCAGCTTAAGGTTGGGCAGCCCGACGACGGATACGCAGTATTTT. The rearrangement uses TRBV7-8 and TRBJ2-3; D is uncertain. V was clipped by 2 bases and J by 6 bases, with 21 bases between them. The CDR3 totals 17 residues. Per the germline V gene, CDR1 is SGHVS and CDR2 is FQNEAQ.

The rearrangement links TRBV18 to TRBJ1-1; D unresolved. The V gene lost 6 bases and the J gene lost 1 base, with 24 bases spanning the gap. CDR1 and CDR2 (germline): KGHSH, LQKENI. This CDR3 comprises 18 residues. CDR3 in amino acids: CASSLNRSAGPQNTEAFF. In nucleotides, the CDR3 is TGTGCCAGCTCCCTCAACCGCTCGGCAGGCCCCCAGAACACTGAAGCTTTCTTT.

This rearrangement joins TRBV30 to TRBJ2-1, with D possibly being TRBD2 (7 bases). Germline V gene lookup returns CDR1 GTSNPN and CDR2 SVGIG (reference sequence). CDR3 length equals 14 residues. Trimming took 0 bases from V and 4 from J, leaving 10 bases between them. CDR3 sequence (DNA): TGTGCCTGGAGTGTTGCGGGGGCTTACAATGAGCAGTTCTTC. Amino acids: CAWSVAGAYNEQFF.

This clone came up once. J is TRBJ1-1 and V is TRBV3-1 (or the pseudogene TRBV3-2); possibly TRBD1 for D (5 bases). Per germline, CDR1 LGHDT and CDR2 YNNKEL (reference sequence). The CDR3 has 13 amino acids. V gave up 1 base and J gave up 4 bases, with 7 bases separating them. CDR3 DNA sequence: TGTGCCAGCAGCCAAGGGGGGGGCACTGAAGCTTTCTTT. Translating gives CASSQGGGTEAFF.

A single count supports this clone. J is TRBJ2-7 and V is TRBV6-1; no firm D call. The CDR3 consists of 15 residues. In germline, CDR1 is MNHNS, CDR2 SASEGT. The ends were cut back, 2 bases at V and 9 bases at J, with 20 bases in the middle. The CDR3 nucleotides are TGTGCCAGCAGTGAATCGGTTCCCGCCTACCTTTGGCAGTACTTC. It encodes CASSESVPAYLWQYF.

The chain joins TRBV3-1 (or the pseudogene TRBV3-2) to TRBJ1-2; 10 nucleotides agree with TRBD1. The CDR3 consists of 15 residues. CDR1 is LGHDT and CDR2 is YNNKEL in the germline V gene (reference sequence). Trimming took 3 bases from V and 5 from J; bases not matched to a gene: 6. CDR3 amino acids: CASSHRQGAHYGYTF. CDR3 nucleotides: TGTGCCAGCAGCCACAGACAGGGGGCGCATTATGGCTACACCTTC.

The rearrangement uses TRBV19 and TRBJ2-1, with 10 bases fitting TRBD2. The CDR3 consists of 13 residues. V lost 3 bases to trimming and J lost 12 bases; unmatched junction nucleotides: 5. Germline-derived CDR1 and CDR2 are LNHDA and SQIVND (reference sequence). DNA for the CDR3: TGTGCCAGTAGTATTTCAGCGGGAGGGACGCAGTTCTTC. It codes for CASSISAGGTQFF.

V and J are TRBV3-1 (or the pseudogene TRBV3-2) and TRBJ2-7; 10 bases map to TRBD2. Trimming at V came to 1 base and at J to 2 bases, leaving 8 bases not matched to a gene. This CDR3 has 17 amino acids. Germline loops: CDR1 LGHDT, CDR2 YNNKEL (reference sequence). In DNA form, the CDR3 reads TGTGCCAGCAGCCAAGGGGTTGGACTAGCGGAGACCTACGAGCAGTACTTC. Amino acid sequence: CASSQGVGLAETYEQYF.

This clone showed up just once. Written as DNA, the CDR3 is TGTGCCAGCAGCTTAGGTACAGGGACAGATACGCAGTATTTT. Translating it yields CASSLGTGTDTQYF. The rearrangement joins TRBV7-2 to TRBJ2-3; a weak D match, TRBD1 (6 bases). Germline CDR1 reads SGHTA; CDR2 reads FQGNSA. This CDR3 has 14 amino acids. Between the trimmed V and J ends, which lost 1 base and 3 bases, there was a span of 8 bases.

V gene TRBV14 combines with J gene TRBJ1-6, with D possibly matching TRBD1 (5 bases). Trimming took 10 bases from V and 11 from J, leaving 18 bases between them. The germline V gene encodes CDR1 SGHDN and CDR2 FVKESK. This CDR3 is 13 amino acids long. In DNA, the CDR3 is TGTGCCACCTCAACAGGATACCAAACACCCCTCCACTTT. Residues: CATSTGYQTPLHF. Drawing the rest from reference TRBV14 and TRBJ1-6, the complete variable domain is EAGVTQFPSHSVIEKGQTVTLRCDPISGHDNLYWYRRVMGKEIKFLLHFVKESKQDESGMPNNRFLAERTGGTYSTLKVQPAELEDSGVYFCATSTGYQTPLHFGNGTRLTVT.

The CDR3 DNA sequence: TGTGCCAGCAGTAGGGGGAGGGATAATGGCTACACCTTC. Encoded protein: CASSRGRDNGYTF. V and J are TRBV6-5 and TRBJ1-2; TRBD1 might be the D (6 bases). The CDR3 runs to 13 residues. Germline assignment: CDR1 MNHEY and CDR2 SVGAGI. V was clipped by 5 bases and J by 6 bases, with 13 bases between them.

The rearrangement uses TRBV19 and TRBJ1-2; 11 nucleotides agree with TRBD1. The CDR3 sequence is 15 residues long. Looked up from germline, CDR1 is LNHDA and CDR2 is SQIVND (reference sequence). V lost 8 bases, J lost 4 bases, and 9 bases stayed unmatched. The CDR3 is CASHSGTGGFYGYTF. The CDR3 nucleotides are TGTGCCAGTCACTCCGGGACAGGGGGTTTCTATGGCTACACCTTC.

The CDR3 sequence: CATSREDRNTEAFF. In nucleotides, the CDR3 is TGTGCCACCAGCAGAGAGGACAGGAACACTGAAGCTTTCTTT. V gene TRBV15 combines with J gene TRBJ1-1, with D maybe TRBD1 (6 bases). CDR1 is LNHNV, CDR2 YYDKDF, per germline (reference sequence). CDR3 length equals 14 residues. V lost 0 bases and J lost 1, with 6 bases in between.

The genes are TRBV14 and TRBJ2-7; the D is unclear. V was shortened by 1 base and J by 3 bases, with 7 bases between the two germline ends. The length of the CDR3 is 13 residues. Germline loops: CDR1 SGHDN, CDR2 FVKESK. CDR3 sequence reads: CASSQVPSYEQYF. Here the CDR3 DNA reads TGTGCCAGCAGCCAAGTACCGAGCTACGAGCAGTACTTC.

Here the CDR3 reads CASSDPSPFQGAFF. The CDR3 nucleotides read TGTGCCAGCAGTGACCCCAGTCCCTTTCAGGGAGCTTTCTTT. The V gene is TRBV2, the J gene TRBJ1-1, with D tentatively TRBD1 (5 bases). Germline-derived CDR1 and CDR2 are SNHLY and FYNNEI. Trimming shortened V by 3 bases and J by 10 bases, and 18 bases separated the two germline ends. This CDR3 has 14 amino acids. Filled out from reference TRBV2 and TRBJ1-1, the complete variable domain reads EPEVTQTPSHQVTQMGQEVILRCVPISNHLYFYWYRQILGQKVEFLVSFYNNEISEKSEIFDDQFSVERPDGSNFTLKIRSTKLEDSAMYFCASSDPSPFQGAFFGQGTRLTVV.

This chain uses TRBV3-1 (or the pseudogene TRBV3-2) with TRBJ2-5; D is perhaps TRBD2 (6 bases). The length of the CDR3 is 15 residues. V was pared by 0 bases and J by 5 bases, with 13 bases between. Per the germline V gene, CDR1 is LGHDT and CDR2 is YNNKEL (reference sequence). CDR3 region: CASSQDHGTGETQYF. DNA for the CDR3: TGTGCCAGCAGCCAAGATCACGGGACTGGGGAGACCCAGTACTTC.

This clone appeared a single time. The genes are TRBV7-9 and TRBJ1-4; D perhaps matches TRBD1 (6 bases). The CDR3 runs to 15 residues. CDR1 and CDR2 (germline): SEHNR, FQNEAQ (reference sequence). V lost 0 bases and J 7 bases, leaving 12 bases between the germline ends. The chain's CDR3 is CASSLALGAVEKLFF. In nucleotides, the CDR3 is TGTGCCAGCAGCTTAGCGTTGGGGGCGGTTGAAAAACTGTTTTTT.

The chain recombines TRBV29-1 with TRBJ1-2; D gene ambiguous. This CDR3 is built from 12 residues. Between the trimmed V and J ends, which lost 4 bases and 1 base, there was a span of 7 bases. The germline V gene has CDR1 SQVTM and CDR2 ANQGSEA. In nucleotides, the CDR3 is TGCAGCGTTGGGCTTGGTAACTATGGCTACACCTTC. Its protein is CSVGLGNYGYTF.

The chain combines TRBV4-3 with TRBJ2-3, with a tentative D call TRBD2 (6 bases). This CDR3 is built from 15 residues. CDR1 LGHNA and CDR2 YSLEER come from the germline V gene. V was clipped by 1 base and J by 6 bases, with 14 bases between them. CDR3 sequence: CASSQGGVDGDTQYF. CDR3 sequence (DNA): TGCGCCAGCAGCCAAGGGGGGGTGGATGGGGATACGCAGTATTTT.

The chain employs TRBV7-9 and TRBJ2-1, with D maybe TRBD2 (6 bases). V shed 5 bases and J shed 6 bases, with 17 bases lying between them. The germline gives CDR1 SEHNR, CDR2 FQNEAQ (reference sequence). This CDR3 region has 15 residues. The CDR3 region has the DNA TGTGCCAGCAGCAAAAGGGACGGCGGGGCCAATGAGCAGTTCTTC. It yields the protein CASSKRDGGANEQFF.